Listed below are T cell receptor beta chains from one sample, sequenced in a study of vaccination and CD4 T cells after COVID-19. These receptors' antigens are unknown. TCRdb reprocessed the PCR reads with MiXCR, giving one entry per CDR3 protein. The data hold roughly 19,000 distinct CDR3 sequences, with around three fifths observed a single time. Sequences were obtained from CD4+ T cells from blood, cultured in vitro. These receptors all come from a human donor who had recovered from COVID-19. Both conserved end residues are part of each CDR3. D genes are given only for firm matches. Clone size is given for some rows only: seen once, a few or many times, or a class if the clone is expanded.

j_gene | abundance | d_gene | v_gene | CDR3nt | CDR3aa
TRBJ1-1 | . | TRBD1 | TRBV10-3 | TGTGCCATCAGTGGAGACAGGGCAGGGGTCACTGAAGCTTTCTTT | CAISGDRAGVTEAFF
TRBJ1-5 | few | . | TRBV30 | TGTGCCTGGAGTACCGGACCCCAGGGGCCCCAGCATTTT | CAWSTGPQGPQHF
TRBJ1-2 | . | . | TRBV10-3 | TGTGCCATCAGTGAGCCAGGGACGGCTAACTATGGCTACACCTTC | CAISEPGTANYGYTF
TRBJ1-1 | few | . | TRBV7-8 | TGTGCCAGCAGCTTTGGTGAGAACACTGAAGCTTTCTTT | CASSFGENTEAFF
TRBJ1-2 | . | . | TRBV5-5 | TGTGCCAGCAGCTTGGATACCTGGGGCTACACCTTC | CASSLDTWGYTF
TRBJ2-3 | . | TRBD1 | TRBV7-9 | TGTGCCAGCAGTTATATGGGACAGGGCACAGATACGCAGTATTTT | CASSYMGQGTDTQYF
TRBJ2-7 | . | . | TRBV20-1 | TGCAGTGCTAGAGACGCAGGCCCGGGAGCCAGGCCTTACGAGCAGTACTTC | CSARDAGPGARPYEQYF
TRBJ2-2 | . | . | TRBV7-2 | TGTGCCAGCAGCTTAGGGACTGGCGCCTACACCGGGGAGCTGTTTTTT | CASSLGTGAYTGELFF
TRBJ2-7 | . | . | TRBV4-1 | TGCGCCAGCAGCCGGGACGGTCAGACCTACGAGCAGTACTTC | CASSRDGQTYEQYF
TRBJ1-5 | . | TRBD1 | TRBV18 | TGTGCCAGCTCACCCTCGGGACAGGGCCAGCCCCAGCATTTT | CASSPSGQGQPQHF
TRBJ1-5 | few | . | TRBV9 | TGTGCCAGGTCGCGAGACGCCCAGCATTTT | CARSRDAQHF
TRBJ1-2 | once | . | TRBV20-1 | TGCAGTGCAACCGAAGACGGGACGGGTGGCTACACCTTC | CSATEDGTGGYTF
TRBJ1-6 | few | . | TRBV7-8 | TGTGCCAGCAGCTCCGGGACGTTTCGGTATAATTCACCCCTCCACTTT | CASSSGTFRYNSPLHF
TRBJ2-3 | . | TRBD2 | TRBV5-6 | TGTGCCAGCAGCTCCGTGTGGCGGGAGAAAGACACAGATACGCAGTATTTT | CASSSVWREKDTDTQYF
TRBJ1-1 | . | . | TRBV10-3 | TGTGCCATCAGTCCACGTGGGGGCAGGCTTGACACTGAAGCTTTCTTT | CAISPRGGRLDTEAFF
TRBJ2-5 | few | . | TRBV12-5 | TGTGCTAGTGGACCAGGGGGAGGGCAAGAGACCCAGTACTTC | CASGPGGGQETQYF
TRBJ1-1 | . | . | TRBV30 | TGTGCCTGGAGTGTACGAGGGGATTGGACTGAAGCTTTCTTT | CAWSVRGDWTEAFF
TRBJ1-3 | . | . | TRBV20-1 | TGCAGTGCTAGAGGGTTCGGAATACGTAGCTCTGGAAACACCATATATTTT | CSARGFGIRSSGNTIYF
TRBJ2-1 | few | TRBD2 | TRBV6-1 | TGTGCCAGCAGCTTGACTAGCGGGAGAAATGAGCAGTTCTTC | CASSLTSGRNEQFF
TRBJ1-2 | few | . | TRBV27 | TGTGCCAGCAGAACTAGGATGAGGAGTCCCTATGGCTACACCTTC | CASRTRMRSPYGYTF
TRBJ2-7 | . | . | TRBV25-1 | TGTGCCATCCTTACCCCGGACTCTTACTACGAGCAGTACTTC | CAILTPDSYYEQYF
TRBJ2-3 | . | TRBD2 | TRBV5-1 | TGCGCCAGCACCCCTAGCGGGGAAAGTACAGATACGCAGTATTTT | CASTPSGESTDTQYF
TRBJ1-2 | medium-sized | . | TRBV30 | TGTGCCTGGAGGGTACGGGGGCCCTGGGGAGGCCGGGGCTACACCTTC | CAWRVRGPWGGRGYTF